The T cell receptor beta chain under discussion was sequenced for a study of somatic mutations in cytotoxic T cells in rheumatoid arthritis. As for the study in general: Patient blood was drawn as 30 ml EDTA; the draw came right after diagnosis and before any treatment. Study conclusions and caveats: Increasing age coincided with elevated CD8+ clonality among rheumatoid arthritis patients, though not among healthy controls.

The repertoire was sequenced with immunoSEQ multiplex PCR; TCRdb's copy has only in-frame clones and lacks some. The table has roughly 18,000 clones, about four fifths seen once; the top ten hold approximately 11%. CDR1 and CDR2 (germline): MNHEY, SMNVEV (reference sequence). CDR3 length: 13 residues. Between the trimmed V and J ends, which lost 11 bases and 5 bases, there was a span of 18 bases. Of note for this clone: No antigen is known for it.

The V gene is TRBV27, the J gene TRBJ1-1; tentative D call: TRBD1 (6 bases). What was sequenced was CD8+ T cells sorted from blood. The source of this sequence is a man aged 18 to 30 with rheumatoid arthritis. In nucleotides, the CDR3 is TGTGCCGCTAGCCACCGAGGGGGGACTGAAGCTTTCTTT. Translated: CAASHRGGTEAFF.